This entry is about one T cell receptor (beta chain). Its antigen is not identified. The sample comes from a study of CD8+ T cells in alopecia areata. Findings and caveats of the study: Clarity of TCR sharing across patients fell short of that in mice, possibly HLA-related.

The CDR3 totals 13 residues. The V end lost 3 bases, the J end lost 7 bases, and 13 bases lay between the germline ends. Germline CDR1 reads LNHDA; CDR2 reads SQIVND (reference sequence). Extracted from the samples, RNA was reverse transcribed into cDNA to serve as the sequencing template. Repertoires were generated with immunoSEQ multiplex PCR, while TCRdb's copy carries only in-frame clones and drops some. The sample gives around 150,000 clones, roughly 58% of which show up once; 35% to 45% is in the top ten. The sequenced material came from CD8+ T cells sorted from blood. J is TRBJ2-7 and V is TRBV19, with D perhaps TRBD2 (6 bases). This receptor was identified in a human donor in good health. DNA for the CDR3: TGTGCCAGTAGTATCGGTAGCGGCCGGGAGCAGTACTTC. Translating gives CASSIGSGREQYF. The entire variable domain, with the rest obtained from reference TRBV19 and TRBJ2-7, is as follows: DGGITQSPKYLFRKEGQNVTLSCEQNLNHDAMYWYRQDPGQGLRLIYYSQIVNDFQKGDIAEGYSVSREKKESFPLTVTSAQKNPTAFYLCASSIGSGREQYFGPGTRLTVT.